These T cell receptor beta chains were read from a single sample in a study of STAT3 mutations in large granular lymphocyte leukemia. Libraries were prepared by immunoSEQ multiplex PCR; TCRdb keeps only in-frame clonotypes and omits some of them. The sample has some 15,000 clones, approximately 81% seen once. Input material: peripheral blood mononuclear cells. These TCRs come from a man aged 60 to 69 with T-cell large granular lymphocyte leukemia. Some clones in this sample may be carry-over from other donors' samples. Each CDR3 is given with its conserved first and last residue. A D gene is named only where the DNA matches it firmly. Size tells how often a clone was seen (once, few, many) or the class of an expanded clone, and some rows leave it out.

d_call clone_size j_call v_call cdr3_nt cdr3_aa
TRBD1 - TRBJ1-1 TRBV9 TGTGCCAGCAGCCCACTGGGGCAGGGGGACAGCTCGGACACTGAAGCTTTCTTT CASSPLGQGDSSDTEAFF
TRBD2 - TRBJ2-7 TRBV29-1 TGCAGCGCCGGGACTAGCTTTTACGAGCAGTACTTC CSAGTSFYEQYF
- - TRBJ2-1 TRBV7-2 TGTGCCAGCAGCTTAGACGGGACTCGAAATGAGCAGTTCTTC CASSLDGTRNEQFF
- - TRBJ2-6 TRBV29-1 TGCAGCGTTGAAGGTCAACCTGGGGCCAACGTCCTGACTTTC CSVEGQPGANVLTF
- - TRBJ1-2 TRBV19 TGTGCCAGTACCCAGGGTGTTTGGGACTATGGCTACACCTTC CASTQGVWDYGYTF
TRBD1 - TRBJ1-1 TRBV18 TGTGCCAGCTCACCTCTTCCTGGACAGGAAGGGAACACTGAAGCTTTCTTT CASSPLPGQEGNTEAFF
- - TRBJ2-5 TRBV7-9 TGTGCCACCGGGGCAGGGGGGACAGAGACCCAGTACTTC CATGAGGTETQYF
TRBD1 few TRBJ2-2 TRBV11-3 TGTGCCAGCAGCTTAGACGGGACAGGCTGGGGCACCGGGGAGCTGTTTTTT CASSLDGTGWGTGELFF
TRBD2 - TRBJ2-1 TRBV5-1 TGCGCCAGCAGCTTGGAAGCGGGAGGTTACAATGAGCAGTTCTTC CASSLEAGGYNEQFF
- - TRBJ2-1 TRBV6-8 TGTGCCAGCAGAGGCCAGAGCTCCTACAATGAGCAGTTCTTC CASRGQSSYNEQFF
- - TRBJ1-1 TRBV28 TGTGCCAGCACCCCCGGGAACACTGAAGCTTTCTTT CASTPGNTEAFF
TRBD2 - TRBJ2-3 TRBV7-2 TGTGCCAGCAGCTTAGGACTAGCGGGAGGGCCGTCGCAGTATTTT CASSLGLAGGPSQYF
TRBD2 - TRBJ2-7 TRBV15 TGTGCCACCAGCAGAGATGGGAGGGCCCCCGAGCAGTACTTC CATSRDGRAPEQYF
- - TRBJ2-3 TRBV4-3 TGCGCCAGCAGCCAAGAGGCTATCCGGTGGGCAGATACGCAGTATTTT CASSQEAIRWADTQYF
- - TRBJ1-5 TRBV27 TGTGCCACCAGACCCCTGATAGGGATACATCAGCCCCAGCATTTT CATRPLIGIHQPQHF
TRBD2 - TRBJ2-3 TRBV6-5 TGTGCCAGCAGACCCGGGACTAGCCCAGCCATCTCGCAGTATTTT CASRPGTSPAISQYF
TRBD2 - TRBJ2-6 TRBV4-3 TGCGCCAGCAGTTACTCTAGCGGGTTATCTGGGGCCAACGTCCTGACTTTC CASSYSSGLSGANVLTF
TRBD1 - TRBJ1-5 TRBV19 TGTGCCAGTAGTCCCGACAGGGGAAGCAATCAGCCCCAGCATTTT CASSPDRGSNQPQHF
- once TRBJ1-3 TRBV28 TGTGCCATCGCGGGGGGGGATGACAGAAACACCATATATTTT CAIAGGDDRNTIYF
TRBD1 - TRBJ2-7 TRBV5-4 TGTGCCAGCAGCTTGTCGCAGGGGGCGACCGAGCAGTACTTC CASSLSQGATEQYF
- - TRBJ2-5 TRBV7-2 TGTGCCAGCAGCTACTACACGAAAGAGACCCAGTACTTC CASSYYTKETQYF
- once TRBJ2-2 TRBV28 TGTGCCAGCAGTTCCGTCGGGGCCGGGGAGCTGTTTTTT CASSSVGAGELFF
- - TRBJ2-5 TRBV5-1 TGCGCCAGCAGCTTGGTGGGAGAGACCCAGTACTTC CASSLVGETQYF
- - TRBJ1-6 TRBV30 TGTGCCTGGAGTCAGAAATGGATGTATGATTCACCCCTCCACTTT CAWSQKWMYDSPLHF
TRBD2 - TRBJ2-1 TRBV5-1 TGCGCCAGCAGCTTGAGGGTAGCGGGAAACAATGAGCAGTTCTTC CASSLRVAGNNEQFF
- - TRBJ1-1 TRBV25-1 TGTGCCAGCAGTGAATACGGCAGGGTGACCACTGAAGCTTTCTTT CASSEYGRVTTEAFF
TRBD2 once TRBJ2-7 TRBV10-3 TGTGCCATCAGTGAGTCTCGGGGGGCCTACGAGCAGTACTTC CAISESRGAYEQYF
TRBD2 - TRBJ2-7 TRBV6-5 TGTGCCAGCAGTTCCCGGCGGGGGGCCTACGAGCAGTACTTC CASSSRRGAYEQYF
TRBD2 - TRBJ2-2 TRBV25-1 TGTGCCAGCAGTGAACCCGGGGGGACGAACACCGGGGAGCTGTTTTTT CASSEPGGTNTGELFF
- once TRBJ1-4 TRBV25-1 TGTGCCAGCAGTGATCCCCGGGGTCATAGTTTAAAACTGTTTTTT CASSDPRGHSLKLFF
- - TRBJ2-2 TRBV5-6 TGTGCCAGCAGCTTGGTAGGCCAGGCGAACACCGGGGAGCTGTTTTTT CASSLVGQANTGELFF
TRBD2 medium-sized TRBJ2-7 TRBV19 TGTGCCAGTAGGGGAGGGAAATACGAGCAGTACTTC CASRGGKYEQYF
- - TRBJ2-3 TRBV14 TGTGCCAGCAGCCAAGAAGTAAGCAGCCGCACAGATACGCAGTATTTT CASSQEVSSRTDTQYF
- - TRBJ1-1 TRBV7-8 TGTGCCAGCAGCTTAGCCGGGGGCCTTATGAACACTGAAGCTTTCTTT CASSLAGGLMNTEAFF
- - TRBJ2-1 TRBV20-1 TGCAGTGCACAGACTAGTAAGCAGTTCTTC CSAQTSKQFF
TRBD2 - TRBJ2-7 TRBV29-1 TGCAGCGTTGAAGTTGCGGGAGCGGGCGAGCAGTACTTC CSVEVAGAGEQYF
TRBD1 once TRBJ2-7 TRBV7-2 TGTGCCAGCAGCCTGCAGCGGGACAGGGGCTACGAGCAGTACTTC CASSLQRDRGYEQYF
TRBD1 few TRBJ1-6 TRBV7-9 TGTGCCAGCAGCCAAACAGGGGCCCCTAATTCACCCCTCCACTTT CASSQTGAPNSPLHF
- - TRBJ2-1 TRBV5-1 TGCGCCAGCAGCGGTCTAGGGAATGAGCAGTTCTTC CASSGLGNEQFF
- - TRBJ1-6 TRBV15 TGTGCCACCAGCAGAGATACGGGGGGGAATTCACCCCTCCACTTT CATSRDTGGNSPLHF
- - TRBJ2-7 TRBV5-1 TGCGCCAGCAGCTTGGGCCTTCGGGATAGCTCCTACGAGCAGTACTTC CASSLGLRDSSYEQYF
- - TRBJ2-1 TRBV5-1 TGCGCCAGCAGCTTGGATCCGGCGCCCTACAATGAGCAGTTCTTC CASSLDPAPYNEQFF
- - TRBJ2-2 TRBV4-2 TGTGCCAGCAGCCAGGGTGAGGGCCACACCGGGGAGCTGTTTTTT CASSQGEGHTGELFF
TRBD2 - TRBJ2-3 TRBV4-2 TGTGCCAGCAGCCGGGGAGAGAGTAGCGGGAGACTAAACACAGATACGCAGTATTTT CASSRGESSGRLNTDTQYF
- - TRBJ2-7 TRBV7-8 TGTGCCAGCAGCCGGACGGCGACCTACGAGCAGTACTTC CASSRTATYEQYF
- - TRBJ2-7 TRBV6-5 TGTGCCAGCTGGTCGGGGGTCTACGAGCAGTACTTC CASWSGVYEQYF